The 22 T cell receptor beta chains in this list originate from one sample, sequenced in a study of cytomegalovirus exposure and HLA in healthy donors. Researchers ran the PCR with 60 Vbeta and 13 Jbeta primers. Clones were sequenced by immunoSEQ multiplex PCR, and TCRdb holds only the in-frame ones, with some missing. The repertoire includes some 130,000 clones, around 83% of them detected once, and approximately 1.3% sits in the top ten. The sample comprised PBMCs. The receptors were gathered from a male donor in good health and CMV-seropositive.

This clone was recorded only once. CDR3 DNA sequence: TGTGCCAGCAGATCTCCGGGACTAGCGGGGGGCTCAATCACAGATACGCAGTATTTT. Protein: CASRSPGLAGGSITDTQYF. The chain is built from TRBV5-6 and TRBJ2-3; TRBD2 agrees at 15 bases. The CDR3 runs 19 residues. Trimming removed 5 bases from V and 2 bases from J; junction bases left unmatched: 12. Germline V gene data show CDR1 as SGHDT and CDR2 as YYEEEE.

This chain links TRBV6-5 with TRBJ2-1, with 13 bases fitting TRBD2. The CDR3 runs to 15 residues. Trimming removed 4 bases from V and 8 bases from J; junction bases left unmatched: 5. Germline CDR1 and CDR2: MNHEY and SVGAGI. The CDR3 loop is CASSSLAGGHDEQFF. Here the CDR3 DNA reads TGTGCCAGCAGTTCACTAGCGGGAGGGCATGATGAGCAGTTCTTC.

This rearrangement joins TRBV5-4 to TRBJ2-5; D might be TRBD1 (6 bases). V was shortened by 0 bases and J by 5 bases, with 11 bases between the two germline ends. Looked up from germline, CDR1 is SGHNT and CDR2 is YYREEE (reference sequence). There are 14 residues in the CDR3. In DNA form, the CDR3 reads TGTGCCAGCAGCTTGGACAGGGTGGGTGAGACCCAGTACTTC. It codes for CASSLDRVGETQYF.

The chain recombines TRBV19 with TRBJ1-1, with a possible D match to TRBD1 (6 bases). The CDR3 length is 14 residues. Germline V gene lookup returns CDR1 LNHDA and CDR2 SQIVND (reference sequence). The V gene lost 4 bases and the J gene lost 1 base, with 10 bases spanning the gap. The CDR3 DNA reads TGTGCCAGTAGTAGGGGACACTGGAACACTGAAGCTTTCTTT. Residues: CASSRGHWNTEAFF.

The CDR3, as DNA: TGTGCCAGCAGTTACAGGCAGCGAAACTCCTACGAGCAGTACTTC. Translating gives CASSYRQRNSYEQYF. The chain combines TRBV6-6 with TRBJ2-7; D ambiguous. The germline V gene encodes CDR1 MNHNY and CDR2 SVGAGI (reference sequence). The CDR3 has 15 amino acids. Trimming cost V 2 bases and J 0 bases, with 11 bases left between them.

The gene calls are TRBV7-8 and TRBJ2-3; 8 bases align to TRBD2. The CDR3 runs 15 residues. Germline V gene sequence: CDR1 SGHVS, CDR2 FQNEAQ. Trimming removed 6 bases from V and 0 bases from J; junction bases left unmatched: 5. The CDR3: CASSPGRVSTDTQYF. As DNA, the CDR3 is TGTGCCAGCAGTCCCGGGAGGGTTAGCACAGATACGCAGTATTTT.

This clone has just a few counts. The chain carries TRBV9 and TRBJ1-5; tentative D call: TRBD1 (5 bases). CDR1 SGDLS and CDR2 YYNGEE come from the germline V gene. This CDR3 spans 15 amino acids. V gave up 0 bases and J gave up 2 bases, with 9 bases separating them. The CDR3 DNA is TGTGCCAGCAGCGTAGGGGGCTCGGGCAATCAGCCCCAGCATTTT. It translates to CASSVGGSGNQPQHF.

This chain connects TRBV5-4 to TRBJ2-3, with 7 bases that match TRBD2. This CDR3 region has 15 residues. The V gene's germline CDR1 is SGHNT and CDR2 YYREEE (reference sequence). Trimming removed 6 bases from V and 4 bases from J; junction bases left unmatched: 11. CDR3 nucleotides: TGTGCCAGCACCGAGCGGGAATCGAGGGCAGATACGCAGTATTTT. Amino acids: CASTERESRADTQYF.

The CDR3 bases are TGCGCCAGCAGCCCCACCGTGCTAGCGGGGTTCTCCTACGAGCAGTACTTC. Its translation: CASSPTVLAGFSYEQYF. This sequence joins TRBV5-1 and TRBJ2-7, with TRBD2 identical over 9 bases. Looked up from germline, CDR1 is SGHRS and CDR2 is YFSETQ. V gave up 4 bases and J gave up 0 bases; unmatched junction bases: 11. The CDR3 is made up of 17 amino acids. The whole variable domain, filled in from reference TRBV5-1 and TRBJ2-7, reads KAGVTQTPRYLIKTRGQQVTLSCSPISGHRSVSWYQQTPGQGLQFLFEYFSETQRNKGNFPGRFSGRQFSNSRSEMNVSTLELGDSALYLCASSPTVLAGFSYEQYFGPGTRLTVT.

The rearrangement joins TRBV5-1 to TRBJ2-3; TRBD2 matches 13 bases. The CDR3 consists of 15 residues. Germline CDR1 reads SGHRS; CDR2 reads YFSETQ. J gave up 6 bases and V 4 bases, and 5 bases lay outside the gene matches. The CDR3 DNA is TGCGCCAGCAGCCAGGGACTAGCGGGACCCGATACGCAGTATTTT. This translates into CASSQGLAGPDTQYF.

The J gene is TRBJ1-2, the V gene TRBV9, with TRBD1 identical over 7 bases. The ends lost 3 bases at V and 3 bases at J; junction bases unmatched: 8. Germline CDR1 is SGDLS and CDR2 is YYNGEE. The CDR3 length is 15 residues. This chain's CDR3 is CASSEHRDRHYGYTF. CDR3 bases: TGTGCCAGCAGCGAGCACCGGGACAGACACTATGGCTACACCTTC. Together with reference TRBV9 and TRBJ1-2, the CDR3 gives the full variable domain: DSGVTQTPKHLITATGQRVTLRCSPRSGDLSVYWYQQSLDQGLQFLIQYYNGEERAKGNILERFSAQQFPDLHSELNLSSLELGDSALYFCASSEHRDRHYGYTFGSGTRLTVV.

This chain joins TRBV5-6 and TRBJ1-2, with no clear D. Trimming pared 4 bases from V and 3 bases from J, leaving 13 bases between. Germline V gene sequence: CDR1 SGHDT, CDR2 YYEEEE. This CDR3 has 14 amino acids. The CDR3: CASSPAGSHYGYTF. CDR3 bases: TGTGCCAGCAGCCCCGCGGGGTCCCACTATGGCTACACCTTC.

The CDR3 sequence is CASSRTSGNNEQFF. The CDR3 bases are TGTGCCAGCAGTCGGACTAGCGGTAACAATGAGCAGTTCTTC. This chain links TRBV6-4 with TRBJ2-1; 10 positions match TRBD2. V lost 5 bases and J lost 5; bases outside the gene matches: 3. The CDR3 is 14 amino acids. Germline V gives CDR1 MRHNA, CDR2 SNTAGT.

In nucleotides, the CDR3 is TGTGCCAGCAGAGTGACAGGGAAAGGGATCTACGAGCAGTACTTC. Translated, it gives CASRVTGKGIYEQYF. The chain joins TRBV28 to TRBJ2-7; 7 bases are shared with TRBD1. After removal of 6 bases from V and 3 bases from J, the junction contained 11 bases not matched to a gene. The germline V gene encodes CDR1 MDHEN and CDR2 SYDVKM. The CDR3 is 15 residues long.

The CDR3: CASTRGTVDQPQHF. The CDR3 bases are TGTGCCAGCACCCGAGGGACAGTCGATCAGCCCCAGCATTTT. The V gene is TRBV6-1, the J gene TRBJ1-5, with 7 bases fitting TRBD1. The junction had 8 bases not matched to a gene; V was cut back by 7 bases and J by 5 bases. The germline gives CDR1 MNHNS, CDR2 SASEGT. The CDR3 sequence is 14 residues long.

The CDR3 sequence: CASSPTGVELFF. In DNA form, the CDR3 reads TGCGCCAGCAGCCCCACAGGGGTGGAGCTGTTTTTT. This sequence joins TRBV5-1 and TRBJ2-2; 7 bases map to TRBD1. Trimming removed 4 bases from V and 10 bases from J; junction bases left unmatched: 4. The length of the CDR3 is 12 residues. The germline V gene has CDR1 SGHRS and CDR2 YFSETQ.

This rearrangement joins TRBV12-5 to TRBJ2-1, with D tentatively TRBD2 (6 bases). CDR3 length: 13 amino acids. Germline V gene sequence: CDR1 LGHNT, CDR2 FRNRAP. Deletions cut 7 bases from V and 9 bases from J, with 16 bases between. In DNA, the CDR3 is TGTGCTAGTGTCCGGGGGTGGGACGGTGAGCAGTTCTTC. Protein: CASVRGWDGEQFF.

V is TRBV29-1 and J is TRBJ2-1, with D uncertain. Germline CDR1 and CDR2: SQVTM and ANQGSEA. There are 10 residues in the CDR3. With 5 bases removed from V and 7 bases from J, the gap between germline ends came to 6 bases. The CDR3 DNA is TGCAGCGTTAGAGGTAATGAGCAGTTCTTC. The encoded protein is CSVRGNEQFF.

The rearrangement links TRBV6-5 to TRBJ2-1; tentatively, D is TRBD2 (6 bases). CDR3 length equals 15 residues. V was pared by 5 bases and J by 2 bases, with 13 bases between. The V gene's germline CDR1 is MNHEY and CDR2 SVGAGI. The CDR3 loop is CASSARERAYNEQFF. CDR3 DNA: TGTGCCAGCAGTGCCCGGGAGAGGGCCTACAATGAGCAGTTCTTC.

This rearrangement joins TRBV9 to TRBJ2-5; possibly TRBD2 for D (6 bases). The J call is doubtful: the DNA matches TRBJ2-7 better. Germline values: CDR1 SGDLS, CDR2 YYNGEE. The length of the CDR3 is 15 residues. The CDR3 DNA is TGTGCCAGCAGCCGAGGGGCGGGGTTAGGCTACGAGCAGTACTTC. Its protein is CASSRGAGLGYEQYF.

The chain carries TRBV21-1 and TRBJ2-5; TRBD1, as called in the table, went unchecked against the DNA. TRBV21-1 is a documented pseudogene. This CDR3 has 15 residues. DNA for the CDR3: TGTGCCAGCAGCAAAAATCGGTCAGGGAAGGGGACCCAGTACTTC. Its translation: CASSKNRSGKGTQYF.

CDR3 protein: CASSINQGEKENSPLHF. The CDR3 DNA is TGTGCCAGTAGTATTAACCAGGGCGAAAAGGAGAATTCACCCCTCCACTTT. This chain connects TRBV19 to TRBJ1-6; D possibly corresponds to TRBD1 (5 bases). This CDR3 comprises 17 residues. CDR1 is LNHDA and CDR2 is SQIVND in the germline V gene (reference sequence). V was pared by 3 bases and J by 7 bases, with 19 bases between.